This T cell receptor beta chain originates from a study of Graves' ophthalmopathy and Graves' hyperthyroidism. RNA transcripts provided the template for amplifying TCR beta CDR3 regions. In the first round, RT-PCR was carried out with HTBI primers, and a multiplex PCR formed the second round. TCRdb called the multiplex PCR reads again in MiXCR, with one record for every CDR3 protein. The profile covers about 700,000 distinct CDR3 sequences, with 40% appearing a single time and about 40% taken by the ten largest. The evidence that diagnosis relied on was clinical symptoms, serum thyroxine, TRAb, thyroid ultrasound and orbital computed tomography. The CDR3 has 16 residues. Trimming cost V 1 base and J 3 bases, with 15 bases left between them. The V gene's germline CDR1 is DFQATT and CDR2 SNEGSKA (reference sequence). Study-wide results and caveats: Using a 13-signature model, the authors split ophthalmopathy from stable hyperthyroidism, with roughly 90% sensitivity and roughly 83% specificity. Sensitivity of 60% to 71% and specificity of 72% to 80% were achieved by the model that predicted ophthalmopathy progression. Blood repertoires reportedly contained most expanded thyroid clonotypes above 0.001 frequency.

In the case of this clonotype: The target antigen is unknown.

This sequence was found in an adult man with Graves' ophthalmopathy. The source material was peripheral blood. The chain has TRBV20-1 and TRBJ2-2; a weak D match, TRBD1 (6 bases). The CDR3 sequence: CSARVAGALYTGELFF. CDR3 DNA: TGCAGTGCTAGAGTGGCAGGGGCCCTCTACACCGGGGAGCTGTTTTTT.